This TCR beta chain was profiled in a study of blood T cells in healthy people across ages. Study results and limitations: Unsorted PBMC input precluded a conclusive naive versus antigen-experienced comparison. Researchers judged that diversity estimates from one million T cells fell short of true values.

Alongside a J-beta primer mix, a sample-barcoded 5' primer served in a second PCR lasting about 6 to 12 cycles. TCRdb reprocessed the 5' RACE reads with MiXCR, giving one entry per CDR3 protein. Of about 700,000 distinct CDR3 sequences in the sample, approximately 31% were seen once. V was cut by 4 bases and J by 6 bases, with 13 bases left in between. The V gene's germline CDR1 is DFQATT and CDR2 SNEGSKA (reference sequence). The CDR3 consists of 13 residues. Healthy Caucasian individuals from Russia aged roughly 6 to 90 served as donors. In its sample, this clonotype was seen a few times. What it binds is unknown.

The chain employs TRBV20-1 and TRBJ2-1; maybe TRBD2 (5 bases). The source is a woman over 75 in good health. The sample taken for sequencing was blood. The CDR3 DNA follows: TGCAGTGCTATCGGGGAATTCGCCAATGAGCAGTTCTTC. This encodes CSAIGEFANEQFF.